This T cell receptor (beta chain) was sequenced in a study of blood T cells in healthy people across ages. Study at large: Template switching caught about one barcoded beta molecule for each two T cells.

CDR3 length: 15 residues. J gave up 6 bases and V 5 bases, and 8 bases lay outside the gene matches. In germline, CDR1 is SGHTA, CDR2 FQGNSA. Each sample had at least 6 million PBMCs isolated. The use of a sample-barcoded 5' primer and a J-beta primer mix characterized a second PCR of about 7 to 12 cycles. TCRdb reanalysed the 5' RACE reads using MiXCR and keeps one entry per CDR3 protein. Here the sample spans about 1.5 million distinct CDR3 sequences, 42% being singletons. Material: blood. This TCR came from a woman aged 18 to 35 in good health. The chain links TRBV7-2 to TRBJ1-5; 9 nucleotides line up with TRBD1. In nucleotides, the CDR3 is TGTGCCAGCAGCCCCTGGGGACAGGGCCTTCAGCCCCAGCATTTT. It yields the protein CASSPWGQGLQPQHF.